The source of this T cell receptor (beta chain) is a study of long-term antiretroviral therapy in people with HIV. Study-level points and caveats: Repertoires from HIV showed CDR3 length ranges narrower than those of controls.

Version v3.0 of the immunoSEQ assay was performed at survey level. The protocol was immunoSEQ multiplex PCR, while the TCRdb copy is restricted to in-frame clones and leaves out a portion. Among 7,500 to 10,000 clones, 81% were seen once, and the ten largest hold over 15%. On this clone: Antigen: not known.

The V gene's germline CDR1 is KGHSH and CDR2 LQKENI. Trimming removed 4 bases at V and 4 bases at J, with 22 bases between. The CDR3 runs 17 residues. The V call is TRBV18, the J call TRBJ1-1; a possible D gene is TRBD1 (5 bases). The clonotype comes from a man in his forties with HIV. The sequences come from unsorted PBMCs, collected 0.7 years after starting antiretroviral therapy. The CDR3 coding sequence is TGTGCCAGCTCACTTTCCCTTAAGAGGGATGGGGGCACTGAAGCTTTCTTT. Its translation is CASSLSLKRDGGTEAFF.